This T cell receptor (beta chain) emerged from a study of shared clonotypes between healthy human individuals. Trimming left V 8 bases short and J 5 bases short, with 12 bases between. The CDR3 is 13 residues long. Germline CDR1 SGHTA, CDR2 FQGNSA. Using immunoSEQ multiplex PCR, the repertoire was profiled, and TCRdb retains in-frame clones only, with some absent. This repertoire shows 950,000 to 1,100,000 clones, around 76% found once; its top ten account for roughly 1.4%. Splitting of CD4+ cells produced CD45RA+ naive and CD45RA-negative memory subsets. Findings and limits, study-wide: Despite large depth, rarefaction showed incomplete sorted-subset sequencing.

As for this clone: What it binds is unknown.

This sequence joins TRBV7-2 and TRBJ1-4; D is possibly TRBD1 (5 bases). The sequenced sample consisted of memory CD4+ T cells sorted from blood. Subset: CD45RA-negative fraction. This receptor was taken from a man younger than 35 in good health. This CDR3 reads CASRRQPNEKLFF. The CDR3 coding sequence is TGTGCCAGCCGGAGACAGCCGAATGAAAAACTGTTTTTT.